The 26 T cell receptor beta chains in this list originate from one sample, sequenced in a study of T cells in Graves' hyperthyroidism and ophthalmopathy. TCR beta CDR3 sequences were amplified from RNA transcripts. When the TCR CDR3 underwent first-round RT-PCR, the HTBI primer set was used. TCRdb called the multiplex PCR reads again in MiXCR, with one record for every CDR3 protein. Counted here are 480,000 or so distinct CDR3 sequences, around 43% occurring once; the ten biggest clones make up around two fifths. Sequencing used peripheral blood or thyroid tissue (not recorded which). All receptors come from an adult woman with Graves' disease, either hyperthyroidism or ophthalmopathy (not recorded which).

J is TRBJ1-1 and V is TRBV7-9, with D unresolved. Trimming left V 0 bases short and J 1 base short, with 12 bases between. This CDR3 contains 16 residues. From germline, CDR1 is SEHNR and CDR2 FQNEAQ (reference sequence). The CDR3 region is CASSLALGRPNTEAFF. Here the CDR3 DNA reads TGTGCCAGCAGCTTAGCATTAGGCCGCCCGAACACTGAAGCTTTCTTT.

The V and J genes are TRBV29-1 and TRBJ1-1, with 11 bases identical to TRBD1. Trimming cost V 6 bases and J 2 bases; bases outside gene matches: 20. The length of the CDR3 is 19 residues. Germline CDR1 reads SQVTM; CDR2 reads ANQGSEA. The CDR3 DNA is TGCAGCGTCCCCGCCGTTACAGGACAGGGGGCGCGGGTTAACACTGAAGCTTTCTTT. This codes for CSVPAVTGQGARVNTEAFF.

This clonotype was found once. V gene TRBV7-2 combines with J gene TRBJ2-5, with D possibly TRBD2 on 6 matching bases. The CDR3 is 15 residues long. V lost 3 bases and J 5 bases, leaving 16 bases between the germline ends. From germline, CDR1 is SGHTA and CDR2 FQGNSA. CDR3: CASSLGGGPWETQYF. The CDR3, as DNA: TGTGCCAGCAGCTTGGGAGGCGGTCCTTGGGAGACCCAGTACTTC.

The chain is built from TRBV7-2 and TRBJ2-7; D is perhaps TRBD2 (5 bases). The J call is doubtful: the DNA matches TRBJ2-5 better. This CDR3 comprises 12 residues. Per the germline V gene, CDR1 is SGHTA and CDR2 is FQGNSA. In DNA form, the CDR3 reads TGTGCCACGAGCGGCAATATGGAGACCCAGTACTTC. Its translation: CATSGNMETQYF.

This chain connects TRBV10-3 to TRBJ1-1; 10 bases align to TRBD1. The germline V gene has CDR1 ENHRY and CDR2 SYGVKD. The CDR3 extends over 15 amino acids. V trimming: 11 bases; J trimming: 10 bases; junction bases outside the gene matches: 19. CDR3: CAVLRVTGGDPVAFF. CDR3 nucleotides: TGTGCCGTTCTCCGTGTGACAGGGGGCGATCCGGTAGCTTTCTTT.

This chain uses TRBV7-9 with TRBJ1-4, with no clear D. The V and J ends lost 3 bases and 2 bases respectively, with 7 bases between them. The CDR3 contains 14 residues. Germline lookup yields CDR1 SEHNR and CDR2 FQNEAQ (reference sequence). CDR3 sequence reads: CASSFVGTNEKLFF. CDR3 DNA sequence: TGTGCCAGCAGCTTTGTGGGGACTAATGAAAAACTGTTTTTT.

At least ten counts were recorded for this clonotype. J is TRBJ1-3 and V is TRBV7-8; D is possibly TRBD1 (5 bases). V lost 2 bases and J 4 bases, leaving 15 bases between the germline ends. The CDR3 sequence is 16 residues long. The germline gives CDR1 SGHVS, CDR2 FQNEAQ. This CDR3 reads CASSLSSVTEGNTIYF. CDR3 in DNA: TGTGCCAGCAGCTTAAGCTCGGTGACAGAAGGAAACACCATATATTTT. The variable domain in full, with the rest retrieved from reference TRBV7-8 and TRBJ1-3, is GAGVSQSPRYKVAKRGQDVALRCDPISGHVSLFWYQQALGQGPEFLTYFQNEAQLDKSGLPSDRFFAERPEGSVSTLKIQRTQQEDSAVYLCASSLSSVTEGNTIYFGEGSWLTVV.

This clonotype was detected only a few times. J is TRBJ2-7 and V is TRBV2; TRBD2 agrees at 9 bases. There are 22 residues in the CDR3. The V and J ends lost 2 bases and 0 bases, in that order; junction bases with no gene match: 23. Germline-derived CDR1 and CDR2 are SNHLY and FYNNEI. The CDR3: CASSEMYVFYGLAGPFSYEQYF. CDR3 DNA sequence: TGTGCCAGCAGTGAAATGTATGTATTTTACGGTCTAGCGGGGCCATTCTCCTACGAGCAGTACTTC.

Ten or more counts support this clonotype. This chain uses TRBV7-9 with TRBJ1-1; D ambiguous. CDR3 length: 15 amino acids. Trimming took 5 bases from V and 0 from J, leaving 13 bases between them. The germline CDR1 and CDR2 sequences are SEHNR and FQNEAQ (reference sequence). CDR3 sequence reads: CASSLPPELNTEAFF. Here the CDR3 DNA reads TGTGCCAGCAGCCTCCCCCCGGAGCTGAACACTGAAGCTTTCTTT.

The chain combines TRBV19 with TRBJ1-2; D unresolved. The ends were cut back, 4 bases at V and 8 bases at J, with 14 bases in the middle. Per germline, CDR1 LNHDA and CDR2 SQIVND (reference sequence). This CDR3 region has 13 residues. The CDR3 is CASSRGTIPGYTF. CDR3 coding DNA: TGTGCCAGTAGTAGGGGAACTATCCCCGGCTACACCTTC.

The table lists this clonotype with many counts. The CDR3 loop reads CAISRAGTANYGYTF. The CDR3 DNA follows: TGTGCCATCAGCCGCGCCGGGACAGCAAACTATGGCTACACCTTC. The chain has TRBV10-3 and TRBJ1-2, with 7 bases aligning to TRBD1. Trimming removed 6 bases from V and 2 bases from J; junction bases left unmatched: 9. This CDR3 region has 15 residues. CDR1 and CDR2 (germline): ENHRY, SYGVKD.

The J gene is TRBJ1-1, the V gene TRBV2, with D possibly being TRBD1 (5 bases). V lost 5 bases, J lost 6 bases, and 16 bases lay in between. This CDR3 comprises 14 residues. Germline V gene data show CDR1 as SNHLY and CDR2 as FYNNEI. This chain's CDR3 is CASSPGTEAPEAFF. The CDR3 nucleotides are TGTGCCAGCAGTCCTGGGACGGAGGCCCCTGAAGCTTTCTTT.

At least ten counts were recorded for this clonotype. V and J are TRBV6-1 and TRBJ1-5; tentative D call: TRBD1 (5 bases). The CDR3 runs 15 residues. V shed 3 bases and J shed 7 bases, with 16 bases lying between them. CDR1 MNHNS and CDR2 SASEGT come from the germline V gene. The DNA for the CDR3 is TGTGCCAGCAGTGAGGCCACAAGGGGTGGGCAGCCCCAGCATTTT. Its protein product is CASSEATRGGQPQHF.

The chain joins TRBV7-9 to TRBJ2-7; TRBD2 agrees at 12 bases. The CDR3 has 19 residues. Losses at the gene ends were 11 bases for V and 4 bases for J; bases not matched to a gene: 24. Germline CDR1 SEHNR, CDR2 FQNEAQ (reference sequence). CDR3 coding DNA: TGTGCCTGGAGTGCCATCGGGGACTGGGACGGGACTAGCGGGTACGAGCAGTACTTC. Its translation: CAWSAIGDWDGTSGYEQYF. The complete variable domain, with remaining parts taken from reference TRBV7-9 and TRBJ2-7, reads DTGVSQNPRHKITKRGQNVTFRCDPISEHNRLYWYRQTLGQGPEFLTYFQNEAQLEKSRLLSDRFSAERPKGSFSTLEIQRTEQGDSAMYLCAWSAIGDWDGTSGYEQYFGPGTRLTVT.

This rearrangement joins TRBV6-5 to TRBJ1-2; D uncertain. The CDR3 length is 14 residues. Germline V gene sequence: CDR1 MNHEY, CDR2 SVGAGI. Trimming took off 6 bases at V and 7 bases at J, with 18 bases between the two ends. The CDR3 protein is CASSQEGGRGGYTF. The CDR3 nucleotides read TGTGCCAGCAGCCAAGAAGGAGGGAGAGGTGGCTACACCTTC.

The chain employs TRBV7-2 and TRBJ1-1; 10 bases fit TRBD1. The CDR3 contains 15 residues. V was clipped by 6 bases and J by 5 bases; unmatched bases: 9. CDR1 SGHTA and CDR2 FQGNSA come from the germline V gene. In DNA form, the CDR3 reads TGTGCCAGCAGTCTAAGACAGGGGGCAGGTACTGAAGCTTTCTTT. Encoded protein: CASSLRQGAGTEAFF.

This chain connects TRBV29-1 to TRBJ1-2, with a tentative D call TRBD1 (6 bases). Germline V CDR1 and CDR2: SQVTM, ANQGSEA. The CDR3 contains 10 residues. Trimming removed 8 bases at V and 6 bases at J, with 10 bases between. The CDR3 here is CSKGQHGYTF. The CDR3, as DNA: TGCAGCAAAGGACAGCATGGCTACACCTTC.

This chain joins TRBV20-1 and TRBJ1-1; D gene unclear. Germline CDR1 and CDR2: DFQATT and SNEGSKA (reference sequence). Trimming left V 2 bases short and J 1 base short, with 11 bases between. The CDR3 consists of 14 residues. CDR3 nucleotides: TGCAGTGCTAGATCGCAGGACGAGAACACTGAAGCTTTCTTT. Its translation is CSARSQDENTEAFF.

This sequence joins TRBV7-6 and TRBJ1-5; TRBD1 aligns across 8 bases. The germline V gene encodes CDR1 SGHVS and CDR2 FNYEAQ. V gave up 5 bases and J gave up 7 bases; unmatched junction bases: 10. CDR3 size: 15 residues. The CDR3 coding sequence is TGTGCCAGCAGCCCCGCCTCGACAGGGGTCCAGCCCCAGCATTTT. Translation: CASSPASTGVQPQHF.

In its sample, this clonotype was seen a few times. This chain connects TRBV5-6 to TRBJ1-5; D might be TRBD1 (5 bases). Germline V lookup: CDR1 SGHDT, CDR2 YYEEEE. V shed 5 bases and J shed 8 bases, with 17 bases lying between them. CDR3 length: 14 amino acids. As DNA, the CDR3 is TGTGCCAGCAGACGGCGCGGGGGTGTTGAGCCCCAGCATTTT. Its translation is CASRRRGGVEPQHF. Using reference TRBV5-6 and TRBJ1-5 for the parts outside the CDR3, the full variable domain is DAGVTQSPTHLIKTRGQQVTLRCSPKSGHDTVSWYQQALGQGPQFIFQYYEEEERQRGNFPDRFSGHQFPNYSSELNVNALLLGDSALYLCASRRRGGVEPQHFGDGTRLSIL.

This clonotype was seen a single time. The chain combines TRBV20-1 with TRBJ2-3, with 8 bases fitting TRBD2. The V gene end was trimmed by 2 bases and the J gene end by 2 bases; junction bases not matched to a gene: 9. CDR1 and CDR2 (germline): DFQATT, SNEGSKA (reference sequence). The CDR3 sequence is 16 residues long. The CDR3 sequence: CSARPWTSRNTDTQYF. For the CDR3, the DNA is TGCAGTGCTAGACCCTGGACTAGCAGAAACACAGATACGCAGTATTTT.

The DNA for the CDR3 is TGTGCCAGTACCACCGGGGCAGCTTATCAGCCCCAGCATTTT. Residues: CASTTGAAYQPQHF. The chain employs TRBV19 and TRBJ1-5; the D gene is possibly TRBD1 (5 bases). The CDR3 covers 14 residues. Germline values: CDR1 LNHDA, CDR2 SQIVND (reference sequence). Trimming stripped 7 bases from V and 5 bases from J, with 15 bases between. Complete variable domain (other parts from reference TRBV19 and TRBJ1-5): DGGITQSPKYLFRKEGQNVTLSCEQNLNHDAMYWYRQDPGQGLRLIYYSQIVNDFQKGDIAEGYSVSREKKESFPLTVTSAQKNPTAFYLCASTTGAAYQPQHFGDGTRLSIL.

This clonotype was observed at least ten times. The chain is built from TRBV6-6 and TRBJ1-4; D perhaps matches TRBD1 (6 bases). The CDR3 is made up of 15 amino acids. The V end was cut by 7 bases, the J end by 5 bases, with 17 bases between. CDR1 is MNHNY and CDR2 is SVGAGI in the germline V gene (reference sequence). DNA of the CDR3: TGTGCCAGCAACCCTCGTGGGGGCGGGAATGAAAAACTGTTTTTT. This sequence encodes CASNPRGGGNEKLFF.

The chain uses TRBV20-1 and TRBJ2-5; 7 bases are shared with TRBD2. The germline V gene has CDR1 DFQATT and CDR2 SNEGSKA (reference sequence). J was trimmed by 5 bases and V by 7 bases; bases with no gene match: 7. The CDR3 loop spans 12 amino acids. The CDR3 sequence: CSGEGGPETQYF. DNA for the CDR3: TGCAGTGGGGAGGGAGGGCCGGAGACCCAGTACTTC.

This clonotype was counted ten times or more. V is TRBV6-1 and J is TRBJ1-2; D is unclear. The CDR3 runs 13 residues. V lost 5 bases to trimming and J lost 0 bases, with 7 bases between them. The germline gives CDR1 MNHNS, CDR2 SASEGT. Written as DNA, the CDR3 is TGTGCCAGCAGTTGGGAAGCTAACTATGGCTACACCTTC. Protein product: CASSWEANYGYTF.

The V gene is TRBV2, the J gene TRBJ1-2, with 7 bases identical to TRBD1. Germline CDR1 and CDR2: SNHLY and FYNNEI. The trim removed 7 bases at V and 4 bases at J, leaving 6 bases unmatched. The CDR3 contains 13 residues. The CDR3 DNA follows: TGTGCCAGCAACGGGGCAGGGGGCTATGGCTACACCTTC. This encodes CASNGAGGYGYTF.